This T cell receptor (beta chain) was sequenced in a study of identical twins. This clonotype was detected only a few times. cDNA molecules carried unique molecular identifiers, and template switching added a universal primer site. TCRdb redid the calling of the 5' RACE reads with MiXCR, one entry per CDR3 protein. The sample yields around 1.7 million distinct CDR3 sequences, roughly a third seen once. Between the trimmed V and J ends, which lost 4 bases and 8 bases, there was a span of 6 bases. The CDR3 sequence is 11 residues long. The germline V gene has CDR1 SGHDT and CDR2 YYEEEE. The sample taken for sequencing was cord blood. This receptor was obtained from a newborn girl in good health. The chain employs TRBV5-6 and TRBJ1-4; D may be TRBD1 (5 bases). As DNA, the CDR3 is TGTGCCAGCAGCAGGGACGAAAAACTGTTTTTT. Protein product: CASSRDEKLFF.